What follows is one TCR beta chain and its context. Its antigen is currently unknown. This entry is derived from a study of cytomegalovirus exposure and HLA in healthy donors. Broader study findings: Later on, an analysis tied around 17,000 TCR beta sequences to HLA alleles at 0.05 false discovery rate.

It was with 60 Vbeta and 13 Jbeta primers that the PCR ran. Produced via immunoSEQ multiplex PCR; TCRdb's table is partial and in-frame only. The repertoire holds about 130,000 clones, with around 80% as singletons. The ends lost 4 bases at V and 0 bases at J; junction bases unmatched: 10. CDR3 length: 17 residues. Germline V gene data show CDR1 as SEHNR and CDR2 as FQNEAQ (reference sequence). The gene calls are TRBV7-9 and TRBJ2-5; 8 bases fit TRBD2. The source material was PBMCs. This TCR was recovered from a man between 40 and 49 years old in good health and CMV-seropositive. The CDR3 is CASSSPPGGGYQETQYF. The CDR3 DNA follows: TGTGCCAGCAGCTCTCCCCCCGGGGGGGGCTACCAAGAGACCCAGTACTTC.